This TCR beta chain stems from a study of T-cell memory formation after mild COVID-19. The study's findings and limits: Contracting CD4+ clones were located mainly in CM and EM, and CD8+ clones in EMRA. Some clones that responded turned up in pre-infection memory, which suggests that cross-reactive memory joined in. Nothing showed for sure that second-wave clones peaking on day 37 were SARS-CoV-2 specific.

This clonotype was counted between two and nine times. The antigen remains undetermined. With constant-segment primers, 5'RACE yielded cDNA libraries of TCR alpha and TCR beta that carried sample barcodes and UMIs. Each CDR3 protein is one row after TCRdb ran MiXCR on the 5' RACE reads. The sample has over 300,000 distinct CDR3 sequences, 20% to 25% seen once; the top ten hold 21%. Germline V lookup: CDR1 MNHEY, CDR2 SVGEGT. After removal of 6 bases from V and 6 bases from J, the junction contained 5 bases not matched to a gene. The CDR3 runs 15 residues. This receptor was identified in a man in his late teens or twenties who had mild COVID-19 (a few samples of this study predate the infection). Cell type and time point are not known. Sequencing used PBMCs or a T cell subset sorted from them (not recorded which). This rearrangement joins TRBV6-2 or TRBV6-3 to TRBJ2-1; TRBD2 agrees at 13 bases. CDR3 DNA: TGTGCCAGCAGCCGGACTAGCGGGGGCCCCAATGAGCAGTTCTTC. Translating it yields CASSRTSGGPNEQFF.